This is a list of T cell receptor beta chains from one sample in a study of response to subunit inactivated influenza vaccine. TCRdb redid the calling of the RT-PCR reads with MiXCR, one entry per CDR3 protein. The data contain 800,000 or so distinct CDR3 sequences, around 21% of them singletons. Here the sequenced sample was PBMCs from blood, taken about 5 days after vaccination. All receptors come from a man in his forties or fifties who received an inactivated influenza vaccine. CDR3s include the opening cysteine and the closing phenylalanine or tryptophan. D genes are given only for firm matches. A clone size is listed for some rows: how often the clone was seen (once, few, many), or a class if it is expanded.

d_call: .; clone_size: .; v_call: TRBV20-1; j_call: TRBJ2-5; cdr3_nt: TGCAGTGCTAGCTCGGGACCACTTAAACAAGAGACCCAGTACTTC; cdr3_aa: CSASSGPLKQETQYF
d_call: .; clone_size: many; v_call: TRBV6-1; j_call: TRBJ1-1; cdr3_nt: TGTGCCAGCAGTGACCAGGGGAGAATGAGCACTGAAGCTTTCTTT; cdr3_aa: CASSDQGRMSTEAFF
d_call: .; clone_size: .; v_call: TRBV6-2/TRBV6-3; j_call: TRBJ2-4; cdr3_nt: TGTGCCAGCAGAACGGGGGTCATTCAGTACTTC; cdr3_aa: CASRTGVIQYF
d_call: .; clone_size: .; v_call: TRBV7-8; j_call: TRBJ2-3; cdr3_nt: TGTGCCAGCAGCTTACCTAACCGGGCAGCGAGAACAGATACGCAGTATTTT; cdr3_aa: CASSLPNRAARTDTQYF
d_call: .; clone_size: few; v_call: TRBV12-3/TRBV12-4; j_call: TRBJ2-3; cdr3_nt: TGTGCCAGCAGGATTCACGGACAGAGCACAGATACGCAGTATTTT; cdr3_aa: CASRIHGQSTDTQYF
d_call: .; clone_size: .; v_call: TRBV7-6; j_call: TRBJ2-2; cdr3_nt: TGTGCCAGCACCGTGACCCTTCCGGACAAGTACACCGGGGAGCTGTTTTTT; cdr3_aa: CASTVTLPDKYTGELFF
d_call: .; clone_size: few; v_call: TRBV4-3; j_call: TRBJ2-1; cdr3_nt: TGCGCCAGCAGCCAAGGGATAGCCAGGGGCAATGAGCAGTTCTTC; cdr3_aa: CASSQGIARGNEQFF
d_call: TRBD1; clone_size: .; v_call: TRBV12-3/TRBV12-4; j_call: TRBJ2-7; cdr3_nt: TGTGCCAGCGGGGACAGGGGTTTGGGCTCCTACGAGCAGTACTTC; cdr3_aa: CASGDRGLGSYEQYF
d_call: .; clone_size: .; v_call: TRBV25-1; j_call: TRBJ2-1; cdr3_nt: TGTGCCAGCAGGATAAGTTTCCATGAGCAGTTCTTC; cdr3_aa: CASRISFHEQFF
d_call: TRBD2; clone_size: .; v_call: TRBV6-1; j_call: TRBJ2-7; cdr3_nt: TGTGCCAGCAGTCCCCTAGCGGGGGGGCCCGAGCAGTACTTC; cdr3_aa: CASSPLAGGPEQYF
d_call: TRBD2; clone_size: .; v_call: TRBV5-1; j_call: TRBJ2-1; cdr3_nt: TGCGCCAGCAGCTCCACCGGGACTACCAATGAGCAGTTCTTC; cdr3_aa: CASSSTGTTNEQFF
d_call: .; clone_size: .; v_call: TRBV20-1; j_call: TRBJ1-5; cdr3_nt: TGCAGTGCTGGATTCGGCGCGGAGCCCCAGCATTTT; cdr3_aa: CSAGFGAEPQHF
d_call: .; clone_size: .; v_call: TRBV4-3; j_call: TRBJ2-5; cdr3_nt: TGCGCCAGCAGCACCCGCCCAGGACATCGAGAGACCCAGTACTTC; cdr3_aa: CASSTRPGHRETQYF
d_call: .; clone_size: few; v_call: TRBV4-3; j_call: TRBJ1-3; cdr3_nt: TGCGCCAGCAGCCAAGATCGGCCGGGAAGAGGAAACACCATATATTTT; cdr3_aa: CASSQDRPGRGNTIYF
d_call: .; clone_size: .; v_call: TRBV18; j_call: TRBJ2-5; cdr3_nt: TGTGCCAGCTCCCCCATACCGGGAACGTATTCGGGAGAGACCCAGTACTTC; cdr3_aa: CASSPIPGTYSGETQYF
d_call: .; clone_size: .; v_call: TRBV27; j_call: TRBJ2-6; cdr3_nt: TGTGCCAGCAGTTGGACAGTAGGGGCTGGGGCCAACGTCCTGACTTTC; cdr3_aa: CASSWTVGAGANVLTF
d_call: TRBD1; clone_size: few; v_call: TRBV7-2; j_call: TRBJ2-1; cdr3_nt: TGTGCCAGCAGCGGATGGGACAGCAATGAGCAGTTCTTC; cdr3_aa: CASSGWDSNEQFF